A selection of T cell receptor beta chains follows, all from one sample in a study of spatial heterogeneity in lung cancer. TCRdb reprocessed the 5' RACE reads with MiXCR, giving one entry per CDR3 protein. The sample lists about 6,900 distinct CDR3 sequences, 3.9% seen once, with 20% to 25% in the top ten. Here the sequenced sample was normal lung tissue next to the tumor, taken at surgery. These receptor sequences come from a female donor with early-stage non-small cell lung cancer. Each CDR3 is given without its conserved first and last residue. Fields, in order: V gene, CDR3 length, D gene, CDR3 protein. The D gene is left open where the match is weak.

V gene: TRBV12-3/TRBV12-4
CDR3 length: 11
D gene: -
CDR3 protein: ASRYGRSNEQF

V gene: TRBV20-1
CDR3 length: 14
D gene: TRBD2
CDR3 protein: SVDLTSGGAINEQF

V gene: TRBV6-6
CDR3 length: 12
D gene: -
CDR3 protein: ASSYSTTAEKLF

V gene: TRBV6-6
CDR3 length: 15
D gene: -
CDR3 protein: ASSYLNRLLAKNIQY

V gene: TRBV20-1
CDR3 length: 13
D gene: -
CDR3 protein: SARDFKTGNTEAF

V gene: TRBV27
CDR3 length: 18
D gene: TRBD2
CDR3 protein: ATSKRGSGGISRSYNEQF

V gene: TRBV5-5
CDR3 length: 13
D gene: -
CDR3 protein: ASSLAGDTPYGYT

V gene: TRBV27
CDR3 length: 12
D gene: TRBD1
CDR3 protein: ASSSGDSPYEQY

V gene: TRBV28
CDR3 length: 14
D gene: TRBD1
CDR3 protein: ASSSGGGWTGKVQY

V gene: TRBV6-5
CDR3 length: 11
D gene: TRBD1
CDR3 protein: ASKGASNQPQH

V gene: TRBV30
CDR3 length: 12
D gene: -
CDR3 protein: AWRPGAENSPLH

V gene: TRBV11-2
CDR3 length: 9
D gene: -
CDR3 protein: ASSLGVEAF

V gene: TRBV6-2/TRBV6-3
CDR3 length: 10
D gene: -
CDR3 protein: ASKGAYNEQF

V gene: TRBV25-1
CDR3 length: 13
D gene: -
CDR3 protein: ASSVSGYATDTQY

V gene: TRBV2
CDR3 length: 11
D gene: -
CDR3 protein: ASRQENTGELF

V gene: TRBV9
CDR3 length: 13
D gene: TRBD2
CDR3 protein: ASSVAGGLEETQY

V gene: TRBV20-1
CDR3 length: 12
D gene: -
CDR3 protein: SAARRDYQETQY

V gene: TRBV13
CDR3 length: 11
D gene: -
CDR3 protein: ASSSGRGEEQY

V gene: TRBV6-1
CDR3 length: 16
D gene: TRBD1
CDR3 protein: ASSKDVPGQGINYGYT

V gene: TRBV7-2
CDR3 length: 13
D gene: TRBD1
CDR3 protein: ASSLGQHMNTEAF

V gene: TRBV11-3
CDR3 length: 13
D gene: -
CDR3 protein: ASSPRGRSTDTQY

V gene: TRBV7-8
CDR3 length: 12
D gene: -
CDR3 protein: ASRKIARAETQY

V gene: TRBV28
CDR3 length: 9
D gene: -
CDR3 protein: ASSSDYGYT

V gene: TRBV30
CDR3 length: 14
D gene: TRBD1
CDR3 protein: AWTRRGQPRGTEAF

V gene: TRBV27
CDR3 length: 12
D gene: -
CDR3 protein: ASRRLDDNTEAF

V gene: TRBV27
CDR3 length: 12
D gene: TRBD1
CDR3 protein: ASSPQLTGVGYT

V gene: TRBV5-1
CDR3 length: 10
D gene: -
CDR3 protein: ASSFGQYEQY

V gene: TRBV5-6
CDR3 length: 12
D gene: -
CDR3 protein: ASSLFETADTQY

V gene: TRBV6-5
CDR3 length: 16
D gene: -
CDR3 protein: ASSYSASGTSANYGYT

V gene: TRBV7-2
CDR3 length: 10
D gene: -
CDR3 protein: ASSLGPGELF

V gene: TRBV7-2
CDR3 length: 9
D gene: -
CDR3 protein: ASSHGGEQY

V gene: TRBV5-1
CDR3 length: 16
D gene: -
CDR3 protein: ASSRLLAGSSYNSPLH

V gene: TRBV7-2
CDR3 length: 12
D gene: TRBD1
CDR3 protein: ANTPGQGNYGYT

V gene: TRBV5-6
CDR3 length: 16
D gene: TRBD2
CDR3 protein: ASSRRTSGGGGSDTQY

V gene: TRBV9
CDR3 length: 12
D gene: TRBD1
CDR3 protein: ASSGGQGPGEQY

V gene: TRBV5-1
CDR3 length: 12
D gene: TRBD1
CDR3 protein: ASSAGQGGETQY